This is a list of T cell receptor beta chains from one sample in a study of regulatory T cells in long-lasting Graves disease. Using its own MiXCR run on the multiplex PCR reads, TCRdb lists one record per CDR3 protein. The sample shows 350,000 to 450,000 distinct CDR3 sequences, approximately 16% of them seen only once. This same sample was also part of a study on T cells in Graves' hyperthyroidism and ophthalmopathy.

The source material was peripheral blood mononuclear cells (PBMCs), sampled at new diagnosis, from a patient treated with antithyroid drugs. These receptors all come from a woman aged 40 to 50 with Graves disease. The CDR3 runs from the conserved cysteine through the conserved F or W. Each record gives: J gene, CDR3 length, V gene, clone size, D gene, CDR3 protein, CDR3 DNA. D genes are given only for firm matches. Part of the rows lack a size; the others show once, few, many or a class for expanded clones.

TRBJ2-5 14 TRBV20-1 NA TRBD1 CSAKGGDRAETQYF TGCAGTGCTAAGGGAGGGGACAGGGCGGAGACCCAGTACTTC
TRBJ2-7 18 TRBV3-1 few TRBD2 CASSQVIPGLAGAYEQYF TGTGCCAGCAGCCAAGTCATCCCGGGACTAGCGGGAGCGTACGAGCAGTACTTC
TRBJ1-5 14 TRBV6-1 NA NA CASSESGLGQPQHF TGTGCCAGCAGTGAGTCCGGGCTGGGTCAGCCCCAGCATTTT
TRBJ1-5 20 TRBV19 few TRBD1 CASSIGIYRGPNLGNQPQHF TGTGCCAGTAGTATAGGTATTTACAGGGGGCCTAACTTGGGCAATCAGCCCCAGCATTTT
TRBJ2-2 14 TRBV11-2 many NA CASSPTRNTGELFF TGTGCCAGCAGCCCTACACGGAACACCGGGGAGCTGTTTTTT
TRBJ1-5 17 TRBV28 many NA CASSFPLFRGSNQPQHF TGTGCCAGCAGTTTTCCACTGTTCAGGGGCAGCAATCAGCCCCAGCATTTT
TRBJ2-1 14 TRBV29-1 few TRBD1 CSIRGDRGNNEQFF TGCAGCATTAGAGGGGACAGGGGGAACAATGAGCAGTTCTTC
TRBJ2-2 16 TRBV9 few NA CASSVVSGYNTGELFF TGTGCCAGCAGCGTAGTCAGCGGGTATAACACCGGGGAGCTGTTTTTT
TRBJ2-3 15 TRBV20-1 NA TRBD2 CSAKGLEVISDAQYF TGCAGTGCTAAAGGACTAGAAGTTATCTCAGATGCGCAGTATTTT
TRBJ2-2 14 TRBV30 many TRBD2 CAWSIGLASGELFF TGTGCCTGGAGTATCGGACTAGCGTCCGGGGAGCTGTTTTTT
TRBJ2-5 16 TRBV7-6 many TRBD2 CASSLGPSGNQETQYF TGTGCCAGCAGCTTAGGGCCTAGCGGGAACCAAGAGACCCAGTACTTC
TRBJ2-3 16 TRBV27 many TRBD2 CASSSTAGEGTDTQYF TGTGCCAGCAGTTCCACAGCGGGAGAGGGGACAGATACGCAGTATTTT
TRBJ2-5 12 TRBV29-1 NA TRBD1 CSGGTGAETQYF TGCAGCGGGGGGACAGGTGCGGAGACCCAGTACTTC
TRBJ1-2 17 TRBV7-9 medium-sized TRBD1 CASSLSGQGPTNYGYTF TGTGCCAGCAGCTTATCGGGACAGGGTCCGACTAACTATGGCTACACCTTC
TRBJ1-2 12 TRBV20-1 many TRBD1 CSAPGTAMDYTF TGCAGTGCCCCCGGGACAGCTATGGACTACACCTTC
TRBJ2-3 12 TRBV11-2 many NA CASSLVGDTQYF TGTGCCAGCAGCTTAGTAGGAGATACGCAGTATTTT
TRBJ1-1 13 TRBV12-3/TRBV12-4 many NA CASNVGPDAEAFF TGTGCCAGCAACGTGGGACCAGACGCTGAAGCTTTCTTT
TRBJ2-5 17 TRBV11-2 many TRBD2 CASSLLPTSSRWETQYF TGTGCCAGCAGCTTACTTCCGACTAGCAGTAGGTGGGAGACCCAGTACTTC